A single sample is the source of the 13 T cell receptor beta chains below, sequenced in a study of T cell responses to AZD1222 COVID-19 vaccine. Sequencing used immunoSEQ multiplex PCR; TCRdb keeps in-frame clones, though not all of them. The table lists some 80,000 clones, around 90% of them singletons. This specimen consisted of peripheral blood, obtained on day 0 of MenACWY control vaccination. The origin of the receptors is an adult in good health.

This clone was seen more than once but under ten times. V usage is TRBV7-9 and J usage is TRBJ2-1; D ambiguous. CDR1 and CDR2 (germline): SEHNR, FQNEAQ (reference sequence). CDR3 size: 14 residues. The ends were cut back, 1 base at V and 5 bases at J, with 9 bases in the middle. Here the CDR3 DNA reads TGTGCCAGCAGCTTAGAGACCCGCAACAATGAGCAGTTCTTC. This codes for CASSLETRNNEQFF. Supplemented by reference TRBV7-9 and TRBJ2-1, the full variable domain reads DTGVSQNPRHKITKRGQNVTFRCDPISEHNRLYWYRQTLGQGPEFLTYFQNEAQLEKSRLLSDRFSAERPKGSFSTLEIQRTEQGDSAMYLCASSLETRNNEQFFGPGTRLTVL.

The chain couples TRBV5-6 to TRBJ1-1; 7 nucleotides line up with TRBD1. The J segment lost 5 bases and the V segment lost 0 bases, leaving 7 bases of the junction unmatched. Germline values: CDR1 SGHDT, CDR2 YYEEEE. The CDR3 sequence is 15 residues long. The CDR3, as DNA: TGTGCCAGCAGCTTGGCCCCTCAGGGGGTAACTGAAGCTTTCTTT. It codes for CASSLAPQGVTEAFF.

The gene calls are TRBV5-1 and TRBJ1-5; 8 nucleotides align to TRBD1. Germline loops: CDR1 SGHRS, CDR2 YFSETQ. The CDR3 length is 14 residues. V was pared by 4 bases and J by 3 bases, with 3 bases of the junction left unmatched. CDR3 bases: TGCGCCAGCAGCCTGGGACAGGCCAATCAGCCCCAGCATTTT. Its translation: CASSLGQANQPQHF.

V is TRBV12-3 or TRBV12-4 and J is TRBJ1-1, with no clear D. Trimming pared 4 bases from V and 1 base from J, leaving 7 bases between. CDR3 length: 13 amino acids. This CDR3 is CASSWGRNTEAFF. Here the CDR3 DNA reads TGTGCCAGCAGTTGGGGTAGGAACACTGAAGCTTTCTTT.

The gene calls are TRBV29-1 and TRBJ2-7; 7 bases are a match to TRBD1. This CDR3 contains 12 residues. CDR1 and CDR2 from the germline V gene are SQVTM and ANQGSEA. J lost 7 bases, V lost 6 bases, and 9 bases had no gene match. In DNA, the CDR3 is TGCAGCGTAATCGACAGGGTGAGTGAGCAGTACTTC. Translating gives CSVIDRVSEQYF.

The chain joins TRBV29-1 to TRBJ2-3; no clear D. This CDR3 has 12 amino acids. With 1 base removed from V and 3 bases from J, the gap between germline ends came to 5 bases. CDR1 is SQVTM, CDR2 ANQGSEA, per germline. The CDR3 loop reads CSVEARTDTQYF. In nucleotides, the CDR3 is TGCAGCGTTGAAGCTCGAACAGATACGCAGTATTTT.

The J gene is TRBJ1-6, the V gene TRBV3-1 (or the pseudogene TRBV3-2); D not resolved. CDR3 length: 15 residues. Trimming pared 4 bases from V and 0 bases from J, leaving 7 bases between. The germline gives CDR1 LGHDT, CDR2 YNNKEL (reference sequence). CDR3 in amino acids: CASSLGRSYNSPLHF. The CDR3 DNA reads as TGTGCCAGCAGCCTTGGGCGCTCCTATAATTCACCCCTCCACTTT.

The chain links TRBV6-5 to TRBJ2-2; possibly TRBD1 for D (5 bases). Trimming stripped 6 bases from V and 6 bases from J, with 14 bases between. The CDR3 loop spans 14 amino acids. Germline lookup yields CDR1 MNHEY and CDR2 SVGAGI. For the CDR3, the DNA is TGTGCCAGCAGATGGGCAGGGTTTTCCGGGGAGCTGTTTTTT. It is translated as CASRWAGFSGELFF.

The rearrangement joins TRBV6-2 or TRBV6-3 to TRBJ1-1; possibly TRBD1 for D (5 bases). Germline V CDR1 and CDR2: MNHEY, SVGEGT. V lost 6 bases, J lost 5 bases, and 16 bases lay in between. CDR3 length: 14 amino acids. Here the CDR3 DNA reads TGTGCCAGCAGCCTGGGACGCGGTGAGACTGAAGCTTTCTTT. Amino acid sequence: CASSLGRGETEAFF.

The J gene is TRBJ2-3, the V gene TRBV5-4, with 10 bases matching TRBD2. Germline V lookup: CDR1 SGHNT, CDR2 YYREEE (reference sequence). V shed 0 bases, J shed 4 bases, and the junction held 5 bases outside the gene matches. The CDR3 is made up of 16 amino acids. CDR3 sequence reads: CASSLGQRGGSDTQYF. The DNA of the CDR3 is TGTGCCAGCAGCTTGGGACAGCGGGGGGGGTCAGATACGCAGTATTTT.

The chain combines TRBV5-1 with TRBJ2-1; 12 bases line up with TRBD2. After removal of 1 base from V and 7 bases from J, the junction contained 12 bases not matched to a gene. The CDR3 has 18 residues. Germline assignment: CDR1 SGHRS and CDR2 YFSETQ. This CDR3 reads CASSLSLAGGQVRNEQFF. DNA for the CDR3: TGCGCCAGCAGCTTGTCTCTAGCGGGGGGGCAAGTGCGGAATGAGCAGTTCTTC.

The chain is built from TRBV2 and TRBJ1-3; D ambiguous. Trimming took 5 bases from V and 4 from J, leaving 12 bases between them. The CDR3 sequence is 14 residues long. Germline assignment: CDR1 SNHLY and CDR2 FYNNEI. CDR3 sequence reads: CASSPASVGNTIYF. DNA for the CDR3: TGTGCCAGCAGTCCGGCATCCGTGGGAAACACCATATATTTT.

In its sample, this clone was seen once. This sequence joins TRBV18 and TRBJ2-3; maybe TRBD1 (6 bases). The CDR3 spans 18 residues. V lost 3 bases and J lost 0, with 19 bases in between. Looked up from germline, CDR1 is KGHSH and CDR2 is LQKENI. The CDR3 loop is CASSPNPRLDSSTDTQYF. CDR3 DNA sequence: TGTGCCAGCTCACCGAACCCGCGGTTGGACAGCAGCACAGATACGCAGTATTTT.